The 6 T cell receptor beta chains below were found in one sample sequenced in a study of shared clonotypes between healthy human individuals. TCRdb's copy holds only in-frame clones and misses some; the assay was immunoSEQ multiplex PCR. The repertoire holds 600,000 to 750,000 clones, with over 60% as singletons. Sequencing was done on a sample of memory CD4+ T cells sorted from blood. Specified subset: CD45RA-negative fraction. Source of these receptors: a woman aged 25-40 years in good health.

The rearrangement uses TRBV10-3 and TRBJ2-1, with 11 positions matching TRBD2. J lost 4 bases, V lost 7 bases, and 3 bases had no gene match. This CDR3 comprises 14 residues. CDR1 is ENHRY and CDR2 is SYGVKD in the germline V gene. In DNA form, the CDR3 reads TGTGCCATCAACCGACTAGCGGGATACAATGAGCAGTTCTTC. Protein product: CAINRLAGYNEQFF.

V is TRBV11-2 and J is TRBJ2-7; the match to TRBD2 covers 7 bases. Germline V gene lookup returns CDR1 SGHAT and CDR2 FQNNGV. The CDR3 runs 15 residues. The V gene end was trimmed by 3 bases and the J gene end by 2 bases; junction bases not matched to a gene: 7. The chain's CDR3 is CASSLQTSPTYEQYF. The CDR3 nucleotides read TGTGCCAGCAGCTTGCAGACTAGCCCCACCTACGAGCAGTACTTC.

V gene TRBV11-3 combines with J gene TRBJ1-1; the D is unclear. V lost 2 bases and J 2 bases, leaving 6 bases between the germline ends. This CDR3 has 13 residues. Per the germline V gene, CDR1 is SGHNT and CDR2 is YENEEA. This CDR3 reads CASSLFRNTEAFF. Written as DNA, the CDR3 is TGTGCCAGCAGCTTATTTCGCAACACTGAAGCTTTCTTT.

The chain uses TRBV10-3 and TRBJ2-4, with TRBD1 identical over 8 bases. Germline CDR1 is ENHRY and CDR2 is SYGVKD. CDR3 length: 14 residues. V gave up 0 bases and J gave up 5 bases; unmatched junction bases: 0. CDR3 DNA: TGTGCCATCAGTGAGTCACAGGGGGAAAACATTCAGTACTTC. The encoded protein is CAISESQGENIQYF.

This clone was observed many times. CDR3 region: CAISEPRNTEAFF. The CDR3 nucleotides are TGTGCCATCAGTGAGCCCAGGAACACTGAAGCTTTCTTT. The rearrangement joins TRBV10-3 to TRBJ1-1, with D hard to call. This CDR3 comprises 13 residues. CDR1 is ENHRY, CDR2 SYGVKD, per germline. With 2 bases removed from V and 1 base from J, the gap between germline ends came to 5 bases.

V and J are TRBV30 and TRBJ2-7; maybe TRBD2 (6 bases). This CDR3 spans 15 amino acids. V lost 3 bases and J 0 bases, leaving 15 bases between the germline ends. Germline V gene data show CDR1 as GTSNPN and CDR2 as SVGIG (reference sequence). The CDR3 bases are TGTGCCTGGAGCTCCGTGGGGGGAACCTCCTACGAGCAGTACTTC. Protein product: CAWSSVGGTSYEQYF.